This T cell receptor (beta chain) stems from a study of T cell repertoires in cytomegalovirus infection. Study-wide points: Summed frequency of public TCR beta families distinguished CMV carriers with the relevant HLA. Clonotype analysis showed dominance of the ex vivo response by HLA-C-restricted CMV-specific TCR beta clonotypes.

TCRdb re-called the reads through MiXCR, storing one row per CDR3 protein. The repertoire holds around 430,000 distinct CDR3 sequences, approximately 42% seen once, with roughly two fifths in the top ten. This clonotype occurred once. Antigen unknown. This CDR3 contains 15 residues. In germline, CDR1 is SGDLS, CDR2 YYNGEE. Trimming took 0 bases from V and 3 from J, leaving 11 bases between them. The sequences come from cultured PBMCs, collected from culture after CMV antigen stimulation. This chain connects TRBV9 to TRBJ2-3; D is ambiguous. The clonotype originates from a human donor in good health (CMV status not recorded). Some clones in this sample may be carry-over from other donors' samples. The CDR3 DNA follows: TGTGCCAGCAGCGTAGGACCAACGACTACAGATACGCAGTATTTT. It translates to CASSVGPTTTDTQYF.